This T cell receptor (beta chain) derives from a study of patients and donors after allogeneic stem cell transplantation. This clonotype was counted at least ten times. With 8 bases removed from V and 0 bases from J, the gap between germline ends came to 10 bases. The CDR3 runs to 13 residues. Germline V CDR1 and CDR2: SGHRS, YFSETQ. One entry per CDR3 protein, called by TCRdb with MiXCR from the RT-PCR reads. The data contain about a million distinct CDR3 sequences, roughly 17% of them singletons. The receptor was derived from a human donor who was either an allogeneic HSCT recipient or a stem cell or donor lymphocyte infusion donor (not recorded which). It is not recorded whose cells these are; they may come from a transplant donor. V usage is TRBV5-1 and J usage is TRBJ2-3; D not certain. The sequenced material came from blood, either unsorted or a sorted T cell fraction (not recorded which). The CDR3 DNA is TGCGCCAGTCTGGGCCATAGCACAGATACGCAGTATTTT. Protein: CASLGHSTDTQYF.